This record concerns one T cell receptor beta chain sequence. J was trimmed by 3 bases and V by 6 bases; bases with no gene match: 10. CDR3 length: 15 amino acids. Germline V gene data show CDR1 as LNHDA and CDR2 as SQIVND (reference sequence). This specimen belongs to a study of T cell responses to AZD1222 COVID-19 vaccine. Generated by immunoSEQ multiplex PCR, the TCRdb table keeps only in-frame clones and is missing some. The table shows about 140,000 clones, with roughly 93% occurring only once. This specimen was peripheral blood, taken 28 days after the second AZD1222 dose. The clonotype comes from an adult who received the AZD1222 COVID-19 vaccine. This rearrangement joins TRBV19 to TRBJ2-7, with 8 bases fitting TRBD1. The CDR3 protein is CASSDGTGANYEQYF. CDR3 bases: TGTGCCAGTAGCGATGGGACAGGCGCCAACTACGAGCAGTACTTC.